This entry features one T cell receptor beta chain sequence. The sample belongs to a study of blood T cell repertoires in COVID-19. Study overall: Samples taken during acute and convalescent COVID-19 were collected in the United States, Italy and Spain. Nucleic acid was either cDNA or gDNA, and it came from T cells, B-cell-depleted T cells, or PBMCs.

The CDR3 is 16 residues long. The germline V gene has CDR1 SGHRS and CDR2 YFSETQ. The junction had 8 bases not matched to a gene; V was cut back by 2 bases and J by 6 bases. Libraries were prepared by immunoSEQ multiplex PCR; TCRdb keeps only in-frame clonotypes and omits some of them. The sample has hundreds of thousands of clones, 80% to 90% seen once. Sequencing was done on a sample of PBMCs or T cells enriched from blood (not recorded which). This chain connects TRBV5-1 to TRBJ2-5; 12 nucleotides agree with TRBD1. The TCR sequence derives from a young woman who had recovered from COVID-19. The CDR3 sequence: CASSFHRDRGPKTQYF. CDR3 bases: TGCGCCAGCAGCTTTCACCGGGACAGGGGGCCGAAGACCCAGTACTTC. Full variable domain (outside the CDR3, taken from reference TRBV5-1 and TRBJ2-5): KAGVTQTPRYLIKTRGQQVTLSCSPISGHRSVSWYQQTPGQGLQFLFEYFSETQRNKGNFPGRFSGRQFSNSRSEMNVSTLELGDSALYLCASSFHRDRGPKTQYFGPGTRLLVL.